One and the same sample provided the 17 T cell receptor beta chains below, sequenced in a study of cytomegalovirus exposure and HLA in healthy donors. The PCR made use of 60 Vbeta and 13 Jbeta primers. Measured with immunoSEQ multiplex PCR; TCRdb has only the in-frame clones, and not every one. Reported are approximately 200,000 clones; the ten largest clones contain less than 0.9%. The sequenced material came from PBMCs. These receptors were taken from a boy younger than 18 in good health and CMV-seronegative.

The CDR3 bases are TGTGCCAGCAGCGTGGGGTGGCAGGGAGGGTACGAGCAGTACTTC. As protein: CASSVGWQGGYEQYF. V and J are TRBV9 and TRBJ2-7; 7 bases fit TRBD2. The V segment lost 2 bases and the J segment 4 bases; nucleotides outside the gene matches: 9. CDR1 is SGDLS, CDR2 YYNGEE, per germline. The CDR3 is 15 amino acids.

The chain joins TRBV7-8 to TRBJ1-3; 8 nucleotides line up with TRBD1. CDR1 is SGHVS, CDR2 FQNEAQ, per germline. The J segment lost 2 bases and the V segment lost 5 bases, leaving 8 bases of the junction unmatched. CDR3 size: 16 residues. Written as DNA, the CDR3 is TGTGCCAGCAGCCTACGAGTACAGGGGGCTGGAAACACCATATATTTT. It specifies CASSLRVQGAGNTIYF.

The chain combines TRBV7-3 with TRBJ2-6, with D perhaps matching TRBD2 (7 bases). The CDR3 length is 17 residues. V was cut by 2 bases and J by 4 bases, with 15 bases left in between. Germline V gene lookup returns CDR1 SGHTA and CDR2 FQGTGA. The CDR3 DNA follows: TGTGCCAGCAGCTTAGGGGGAGGGACATCCGGGGCCAACGTCCTGACTTTC. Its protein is CASSLGGGTSGANVLTF.

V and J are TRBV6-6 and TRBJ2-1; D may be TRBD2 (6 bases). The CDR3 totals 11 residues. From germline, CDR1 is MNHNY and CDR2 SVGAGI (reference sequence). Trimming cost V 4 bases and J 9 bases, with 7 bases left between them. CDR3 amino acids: CASSLGGEQFF. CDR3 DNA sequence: TGTGCCAGCAGTTTGGGGGGTGAGCAGTTCTTC.

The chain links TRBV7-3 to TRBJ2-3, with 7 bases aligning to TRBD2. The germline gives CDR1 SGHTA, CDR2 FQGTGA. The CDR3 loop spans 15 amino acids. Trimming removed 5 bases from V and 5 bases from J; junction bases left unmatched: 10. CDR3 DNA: TGTGCCAGCAGCCCCATCCGGGGGAGGGTAGATACGCAGTATTTT. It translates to CASSPIRGRVDTQYF. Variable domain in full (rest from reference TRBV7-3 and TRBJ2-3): GAGVSQTPSNKVTEKGKYVELRCDPISGHTALYWYRQSLGQGPEFLIYFQGTGAADDSGLPNDRFFAVRPEGSVSTLKIQRTERGDSAVYLCASSPIRGRVDTQYFGPGTRLTVL.

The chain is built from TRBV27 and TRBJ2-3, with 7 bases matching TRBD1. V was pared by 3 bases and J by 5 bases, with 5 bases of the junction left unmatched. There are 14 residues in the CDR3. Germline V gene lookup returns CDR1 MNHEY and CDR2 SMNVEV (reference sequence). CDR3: CASSLTPGGDTQYF. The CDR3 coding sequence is TGTGCCAGCAGTTTGACCCCAGGGGGAGATACGCAGTATTTT.

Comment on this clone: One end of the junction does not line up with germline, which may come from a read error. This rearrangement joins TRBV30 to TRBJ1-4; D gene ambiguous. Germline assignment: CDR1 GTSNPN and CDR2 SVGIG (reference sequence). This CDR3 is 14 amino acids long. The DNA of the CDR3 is TGTGCCTGGAGTAACGCGGAGACTAAGGAAAAACTGTTTTTT. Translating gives CAWSNAETKEKLFF.

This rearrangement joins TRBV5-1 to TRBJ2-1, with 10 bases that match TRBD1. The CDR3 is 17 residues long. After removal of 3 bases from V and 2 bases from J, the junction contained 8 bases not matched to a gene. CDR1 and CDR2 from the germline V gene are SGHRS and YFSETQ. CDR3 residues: CASSSGPGQGPYNEQFF. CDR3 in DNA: TGCGCCAGCAGCTCGGGACCGGGACAGGGGCCCTACAATGAGCAGTTCTTC. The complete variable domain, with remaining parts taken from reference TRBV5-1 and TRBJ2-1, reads KAGVTQTPRYLIKTRGQQVTLSCSPISGHRSVSWYQQTPGQGLQFLFEYFSETQRNKGNFPGRFSGRQFSNSRSEMNVSTLELGDSALYLCASSSGPGQGPYNEQFFGPGTRLTVL.

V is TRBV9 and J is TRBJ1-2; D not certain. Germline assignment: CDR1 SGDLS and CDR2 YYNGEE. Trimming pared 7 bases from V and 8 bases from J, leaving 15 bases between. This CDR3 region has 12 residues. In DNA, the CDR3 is TGTGCCAGCGGAGACCGAGGAGTAGGCTACACCTTC. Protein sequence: CASGDRGVGYTF.

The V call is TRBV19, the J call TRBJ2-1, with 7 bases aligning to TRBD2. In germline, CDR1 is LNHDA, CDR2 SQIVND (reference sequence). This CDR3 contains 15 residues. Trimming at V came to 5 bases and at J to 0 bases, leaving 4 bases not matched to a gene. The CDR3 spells CASSRDYPSYNEQFF. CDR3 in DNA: TGTGCCAGTAGTCGGGACTACCCCTCCTACAATGAGCAGTTCTTC.

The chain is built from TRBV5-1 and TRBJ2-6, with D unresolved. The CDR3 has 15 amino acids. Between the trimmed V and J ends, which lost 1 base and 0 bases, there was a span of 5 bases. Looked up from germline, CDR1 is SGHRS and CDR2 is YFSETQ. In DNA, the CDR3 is TGCGCCAGCAGCTTGTACAGCTCTGGGGCCAACGTCCTGACTTTC. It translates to CASSLYSSGANVLTF.

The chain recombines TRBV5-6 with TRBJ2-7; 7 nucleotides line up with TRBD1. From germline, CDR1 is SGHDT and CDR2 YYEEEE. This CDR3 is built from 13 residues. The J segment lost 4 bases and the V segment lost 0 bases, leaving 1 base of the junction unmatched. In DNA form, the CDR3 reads TGTGCCAGCAGCTTGGACAGGGGATACGAGCAGTACTTC. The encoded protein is CASSLDRGYEQYF. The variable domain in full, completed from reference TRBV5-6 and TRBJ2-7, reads DAGVTQSPTHLIKTRGQQVTLRCSPKSGHDTVSWYQQALGQGPQFIFQYYEEEERQRGNFPDRFSGHQFPNYSSELNVNALLLGDSALYLCASSLDRGYEQYFGPGTRLTVT.

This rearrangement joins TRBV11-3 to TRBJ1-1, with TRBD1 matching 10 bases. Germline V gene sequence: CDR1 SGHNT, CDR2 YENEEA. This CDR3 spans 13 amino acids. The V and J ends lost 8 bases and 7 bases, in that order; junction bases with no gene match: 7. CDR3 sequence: CASGTGEVGEAFF. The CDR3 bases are TGTGCCAGCGGGACAGGGGAGGTTGGTGAAGCTTTCTTT.

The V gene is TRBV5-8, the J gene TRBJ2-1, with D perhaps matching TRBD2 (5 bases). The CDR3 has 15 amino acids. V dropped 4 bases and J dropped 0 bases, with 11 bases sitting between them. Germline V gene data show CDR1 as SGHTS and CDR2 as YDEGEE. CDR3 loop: CASSQGLSSYNEQFF. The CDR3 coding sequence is TGTGCCAGCAGCCAAGGACTGAGCTCCTACAATGAGCAGTTCTTC.

The CDR3 here is CASRDTESYEQYF. In DNA, the CDR3 is TGTGCCAGCAGGGACACAGAGTCCTACGAGCAGTACTTC. The chain joins TRBV27 to TRBJ2-7, with D tentatively TRBD1 (5 bases). The CDR3 spans 13 residues. The V gene lost 6 bases and the J gene lost 1 base, with 10 bases spanning the gap. Germline CDR1 and CDR2: MNHEY and SMNVEV (reference sequence).

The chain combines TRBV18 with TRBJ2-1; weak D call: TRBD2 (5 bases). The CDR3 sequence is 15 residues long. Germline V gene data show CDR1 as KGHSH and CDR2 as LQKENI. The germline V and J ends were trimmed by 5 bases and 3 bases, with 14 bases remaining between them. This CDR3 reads CASSVVEGVYNEQFF. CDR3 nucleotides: TGTGCCAGCTCAGTGGTAGAGGGAGTCTACAATGAGCAGTTCTTC.

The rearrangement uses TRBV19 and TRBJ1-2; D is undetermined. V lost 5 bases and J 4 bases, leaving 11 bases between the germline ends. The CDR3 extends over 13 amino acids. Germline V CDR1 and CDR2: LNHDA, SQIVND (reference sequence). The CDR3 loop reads CASSSAVSYGYTF. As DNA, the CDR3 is TGTGCCAGTAGTTCCGCAGTTTCCTATGGCTACACCTTC. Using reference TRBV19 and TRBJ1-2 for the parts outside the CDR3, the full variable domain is DGGITQSPKYLFRKEGQNVTLSCEQNLNHDAMYWYRQDPGQGLRLIYYSQIVNDFQKGDIAEGYSVSREKKESFPLTVTSAQKNPTAFYLCASSSAVSYGYTFGSGTRLTVV.